The sequence of this T cell receptor (beta chain) was determined in a study of shared clonotypes between healthy human individuals. Study observations and caveats: Rarefaction analysis demonstrated incomplete sorted-subset sequencing notwithstanding large depth.

CDR3 length: 12 amino acids. Trimming stripped 6 bases from V and 0 bases from J, with 5 bases between. In germline, CDR1 is MGHDK, CDR2 SYGVNS. Assay execution took place at the deep level. As handled by the study authors: ImmunoSEQ sequences covered only the junction and lacked quality scores; filtering therefore differed. Data came from immunoSEQ multiplex PCR; TCRdb stores just in-frame clones and leaves some out. That table supplies the V and J calls and clone size; D and trimming were determined from the DNA. Of 1.5 million to 2.5 million clones listed, 85% to 95% are singletons. About this clone: The antigen is unknown. It may be a read error: a sequence one base away is much more abundant.

Naive CD8 cells were CD45RO-negative, positively selected for CCR7, excluding terminally differentiated effector memory CD45RA+ cells. The chain combines TRBV25-1 with TRBJ1-1; the D is unclear. Material for sequencing was naive CD8+ T cells sorted from blood. This clonotype was sampled from a man younger than 35 in good health. This CDR3 is CASRLMNTEAFF. CDR3 DNA: TGTGCCAGCAGATTAATGAACACTGAAGCTTTCTTT.